Listed below are T cell receptor beta chains from one sample, sequenced in a study of shared clonotypes between healthy human individuals. Measured with immunoSEQ multiplex PCR; TCRdb has only the in-frame clones, and not every one. Here the sample spans over a million clones, about 76% being singletons. The sequenced sample was memory CD4+ T cells sorted from blood. The source of these receptors is a man younger than 30 in good health. CDR3s include the opening cysteine and the closing phenylalanine or tryptophan. Each record gives: D gene, V gene, clone size, J gene, CDR3 protein, CDR3 DNA. A D gene is named only where the DNA matches it firmly. Only part of the rows carry a size: once, few, many, or a class if the clone is expanded.

>.|TRBV6-1|.|TRBJ2-3
CASSESSRGQYF
TGTGCCAGCAGTGAAAGCAGCCGGGGGCAGTATTTT
>TRBD1|TRBV10-3|few|TRBJ2-5
CAISVAGGGETQYF
TGTGCCATCAGTGTGGCAGGGGGCGGGGAGACCCAGTACTTC
>.|TRBV2|.|TRBJ1-2
CASTITSGTYGYTF
TGTGCCAGCACCATCACCTCGGGAACTTATGGCTACACCTTC
>.|TRBV2|.|TRBJ2-2
CASVWGGLPGELFF
TGTGCCAGCGTGTGGGGTGGGTTGCCCGGGGAGCTGTTTTTT
>.|TRBV19|.|TRBJ1-4
CASSITGHGAKEKLFF
TGTGCCAGTAGTATAACAGGGCACGGGGCAAAAGAAAAACTGTTTTTT
>TRBD1|TRBV9|.|TRBJ1-6
CASSGDRGYNSPLHF
TGTGCCAGCAGCGGGGACAGAGGCTATAATTCACCCCTCCACTTT
>TRBD2|TRBV18|.|TRBJ2-6
CASQAPLAGTTGANVLTF
TGTGCCAGTCAAGCCCCCCTAGCGGGAACAACTGGGGCCAACGTCCTGACTTTC
>.|TRBV5-1|.|TRBJ2-1
CASSFLPGPLIDEQFF
TGCGCCAGCAGCTTTCTACCGGGACCGCTGATCGATGAGCAGTTCTTC
>.|TRBV30|.|TRBJ1-3
CAWAPPGNTIYF
TGTGCCTGGGCCCCGCCTGGAAACACCATATATTTT
>TRBD1|TRBV28|.|TRBJ1-5
CASSLGDRRLGSNQPQHF
TGTGCCAGCAGTTTGGGGGACAGGAGGTTGGGGAGCAATCAGCCCCAGCATTTT
>TRBD2|TRBV12-5|.|TRBJ2-5
CASGTGRAKETQYF
TGTGCTAGTGGAACCGGGAGGGCCAAGGAGACCCAGTACTTC
>.|TRBV14|.|TRBJ2-5
CASSQEGGGSGRYQETQYF
TGTGCCAGCAGCCAAGAAGGAGGCGGGTCAGGGAGGTACCAAGAGACCCAGTACTTC
>.|TRBV5-1|few|TRBJ2-5
CASSLIGQQGETQYF
TGCGCCAGCAGCTTAATCGGACAGCAGGGAGAGACCCAGTACTTC
>TRBD2|TRBV28|.|TRBJ2-1
CASSLGLSGVNEQFF
TGTGCCAGCAGTCTGGGACTATCTGGGGTTAATGAGCAGTTCTTC
>TRBD2|TRBV9|.|TRBJ2-3
CASSTGTSDTTDTQYF
TGTGCCAGCAGCACCGGGACTAGCGACACCACAGATACGCAGTATTTT
>.|TRBV25-1|.|TRBJ2-3
CASSDVGTTDTQYF
TGTGCCAGCAGTGATGTGGGGACCACAGATACGCAGTATTTT
>.|TRBV9|.|TRBJ2-2
CASSVGPTGELFF
TGTGCCAGCAGCGTAGGTCCCACCGGGGAGCTGTTTTTT
>.|TRBV10-3|.|TRBJ2-5
CAISRREEETQYF
TGTGCCATCAGCCGCAGGGAGGAAGAGACCCAGTACTTC
>.|TRBV6-1|.|TRBJ1-5
CASNRDRTSNQPQHF
TGTGCCAGCAACCGCGACAGGACCAGCAATCAGCCCCAGCATTTT
>TRBD1|TRBV28|few|TRBJ1-2
CASSLKARQAGQGVIYGYTF
TGTGCCAGCAGTTTAAAGGCGCGTCAGGCCGGACAGGGGGTCATTTATGGCTACACCTTC
>TRBD1|TRBV5-6|.|TRBJ1-1
CASSSPGQGATEAFF
TGTGCCAGCAGCTCCCCGGGACAGGGGGCAACTGAAGCTTTCTTT
>.|TRBV19|.|TRBJ1-2
CASNYGRANYGYTF
TGTGCCAGTAATTACGGGCGAGCGAACTATGGCTACACCTTC
>TRBD1|TRBV7-2|.|TRBJ1-1
CASSITGTGGTEAFF
TGTGCCAGCAGCATAACCGGGACAGGGGGTACTGAAGCTTTCTTT
>TRBD2|TRBV9|.|TRBJ2-3
CASSSGLAGSSSTDTQYF
TGTGCCAGCAGCTCCGGTCTAGCGGGATCATCTAGCACAGATACGCAGTATTTT
>.|TRBV9|.|TRBJ1-2
CASSVGGTNYGYTF
TGTGCCAGCAGCGTAGGTGGAACTAACTATGGCTACACCTTC
>.|TRBV2|.|TRBJ1-1
CASGREWAFF
TGTGCCAGTGGTCGGGAGTGGGCTTTCTTT
>.|TRBV27|.|TRBJ1-1
CASSLGYTGKAFF
TGTGCCAGCAGTTTGGGGTACACAGGGAAAGCTTTCTTT
>.|TRBV11-2|.|TRBJ2-5
CASSLPSWYQETQYF
TGTGCCAGCAGTCTTCCTAGCTGGTACCAAGAGACCCAGTACTTC
>TRBD2|TRBV2|.|TRBJ2-1
CASSSGSSYNEQFF
TGTGCCAGTTCAAGCGGGAGCTCCTACAATGAGCAGTTCTTC
>.|TRBV6-1|few|TRBJ1-1
CASNTGPRAFF
TGTGCCAGCAACACGGGCCCTAGGGCTTTCTTT